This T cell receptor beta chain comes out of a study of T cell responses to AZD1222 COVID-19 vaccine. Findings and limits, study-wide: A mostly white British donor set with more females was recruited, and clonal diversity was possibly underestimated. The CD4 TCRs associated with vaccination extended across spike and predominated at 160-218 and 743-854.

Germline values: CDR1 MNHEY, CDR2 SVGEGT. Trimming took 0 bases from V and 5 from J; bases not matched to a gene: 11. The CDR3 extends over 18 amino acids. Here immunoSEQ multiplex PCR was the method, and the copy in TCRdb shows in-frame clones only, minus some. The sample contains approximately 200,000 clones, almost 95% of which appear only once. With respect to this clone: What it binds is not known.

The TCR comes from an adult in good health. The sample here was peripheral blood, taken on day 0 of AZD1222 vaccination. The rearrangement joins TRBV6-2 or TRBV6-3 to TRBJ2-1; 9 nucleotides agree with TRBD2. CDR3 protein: CASSYSRPLREGDNEQFF. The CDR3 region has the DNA TGTGCCAGCAGTTACTCCCGACCCCTGCGGGAGGGAGACAATGAGCAGTTCTTC.